A selection of T cell receptor beta chains follows, all from one sample in a study of technical replicates of blood from several donors. Clones were sequenced by immunoSEQ multiplex PCR, and TCRdb holds only the in-frame ones, with some missing. The profile shows about 84,000 clones, 93% of them singletons. Sequencing was performed on T cells isolated from PBMCs. All receptors derive from a human donor in good health. Each CDR3 is given with its conserved first and last residue. A D gene is named only where the DNA matches it firmly. Expanded clones are given a class, and other clones once, few, many or no size at all.

cdr3_length	clone_size	j_call	d_call	v_call	cdr3_aa	cdr3_nt
15	-	TRBJ2-1	TRBD1	TRBV7-9	CASSRPGQGIDEQFF	TGTGCCAGCAGTCGTCCGGGACAGGGGATCGATGAGCAGTTCTTC
15	-	TRBJ1-2	-	TRBV4-1	CASRNPGTRGDGYTF	TGCGCCAGCAGAAACCCTGGGACTAGGGGAGATGGCTACACCTTC
16	-	TRBJ1-1	TRBD1	TRBV5-1	CASRMGDRGPNTEAFF	TGCGCCAGCAGGATGGGGGACAGGGGGCCTAACACTGAAGCTTTCTTT
14	-	TRBJ2-7	-	TRBV11-3	CASSAGTGAYEQYF	TGTGCCAGCAGCGCCGGGACTGGAGCCTACGAGCAGTACTTC
16	-	TRBJ2-7	TRBD1	TRBV11-1	CASSLTGTGSSREQYF	TGTGCCAGCAGCCTTACGGGGACAGGTAGTTCACGCGAGCAGTACTTC
13	-	TRBJ1-1	-	TRBV27	CASSLGGNTEAFF	TGTGCCAGCAGCCTCGGGGGAAACACTGAAGCTTTCTTT
14	-	TRBJ1-1	-	TRBV9	CASSVGGSDTEAFF	TGTGCCAGCAGCGTCGGGGGGTCGGACACTGAAGCTTTCTTT
16	-	TRBJ2-7	TRBD2	TRBV10-1	CASGTRLAEGTYEQYF	TGCGCCAGCGGAACGCGACTAGCCGAAGGAACCTACGAGCAGTACTTC
14	-	TRBJ2-7	TRBD1	TRBV5-1	CASSLQGEPYEQYF	TGCGCCAGCAGCTTACAGGGGGAACCTTACGAGCAGTACTTC
15	-	TRBJ1-4	TRBD1	TRBV11-2	CASSRPQGGNEKLFF	TGTGCCAGCAGCCGACCACAGGGGGGTAATGAAAAACTGTTTTTT
16	-	TRBJ2-4	TRBD2	TRBV10-3	CAISEGGSGSKNIQYF	TGTGCCATCAGTGAAGGCGGGAGCGGGTCCAAAAACATTCAGTACTTC
14	-	TRBJ1-1	-	TRBV6-1	CASSVGQLNTEAFF	TGTGCCAGCAGTGTCGGACAGTTGAACACTGAAGCTTTCTTT
13	-	TRBJ1-5	-	TRBV5-1	CASRQGPDQPQHF	TGCGCCAGCAGACAGGGTCCTGATCAGCCCCAGCATTTT
16	-	TRBJ2-1	-	TRBV4-1	CASSPHAGAPYNEQFF	TGCGCCAGCAGCCCCCACGCAGGGGCCCCCTACAATGAGCAGTTCTTC
16	-	TRBJ1-2	TRBD1	TRBV5-6	CASSFPPGGAPGGYTF	TGTGCCAGCAGCTTCCCCCCAGGGGGCGCCCCCGGCGGCTACACCTTC
17	-	TRBJ2-7	-	TRBV7-2	CASSLVSLGHGSYEQYF	TGTGCCAGCAGCTTAGTGAGCCTCGGGCATGGGAGCTACGAGCAGTACTTC
12	-	TRBJ1-2	-	TRBV2	CASSDNFGGYTF	TGTGCCAGCAGTGACAACTTTGGTGGCTACACCTTC
17	-	TRBJ2-1	TRBD2	TRBV2	CASSVGLAVDSYNEQFF	TGTGCCAGCAGTGTTGGACTAGCGGTGGACTCCTACAATGAGCAGTTCTTC
15	-	TRBJ2-7	TRBD2	TRBV5-1	CASSWRTSDTYEQYF	TGCGCCAGCAGCTGGAGAACTAGCGATACGTACGAGCAGTACTTC
15	-	TRBJ2-2	-	TRBV6-4	CASRSQGRSTGELFF	TGTGCCAGCAGGTCTCAGGGGCGTAGCACCGGGGAGCTGTTTTTT
17	once	TRBJ2-2	TRBD2	TRBV5-5	CASSPYTTSGSVGELFF	TGTGCCAGCAGCCCATATACGACTAGCGGGAGCGTGGGGGAGCTGTTTTTT
15	-	TRBJ2-5	-	TRBV9	CASNPRGSQGETQYF	TGTGCCAGCAACCCGAGGGGCTCACAGGGAGAGACCCAGTACTTC
13	-	TRBJ1-1	-	TRBV6-1	CASVGQTNTEAFF	TGTGCCAGCGTAGGACAGACCAACACTGAAGCTTTCTTT
12	-	TRBJ2-7	-	TRBV2	CASSVSNYEQYF	TGTGCCAGCAGTGTGAGCAACTACGAGCAGTACTTC
15	-	TRBJ2-2	TRBD1	TRBV7-9	CASTSDRAQTGELFF	TGTGCCAGCACCTCGGACAGGGCTCAAACCGGGGAGCTGTTTTTT
13	-	TRBJ1-5	TRBD1	TRBV7-3	CASSKGGGQPQHF	TGTGCCAGCAGCAAAGGGGGCGGGCAGCCCCAGCATTTT